The next 9 T cell receptor beta chains were all read from a single sample in a study of identical twins. TCRdb analysed the 5' RACE reads with MiXCR anew, one entry per CDR3 protein. This sample has hundreds of thousands of distinct CDR3 sequences, with 15% to 20% found just once. These records were also assigned to another study, of T cells expressing NK-cell markers.

Material: PBMCs. These receptors all stem from a woman younger than 35 in good health.

The chain combines TRBV7-9 with TRBJ2-1; D could derive from TRBD1 or TRBD2 (5 bases each). From germline, CDR1 is SEHNR and CDR2 FQNEAQ (reference sequence). With 4 bases removed from V and 6 bases from J, the gap between germline ends came to 10 bases. The CDR3 runs to 13 residues. In DNA, the CDR3 is TGTGCCAGCAGCTACCGGGACCCCAATGAGCAGTTCTTC. Protein product: CASSYRDPNEQFF.

The V and J genes are TRBV12-3 or TRBV12-4 and TRBJ1-6; unclear D gene. This CDR3 region has 14 residues. With 1 base removed from V and 12 bases from J, the gap between germline ends came to 13 bases. The CDR3: CASSLGVRGKPLHF. CDR3 in DNA: TGTGCCAGCAGTTTAGGGGTTCGTGGGAAACCCCTCCACTTT.

This clonotype was seen a handful of times. The rearrangement links TRBV10-3 to TRBJ1-5; 8 nucleotides agree with TRBD1. With 4 bases clipped from V and 4 bases from J, the junction kept 0 bases outside the gene matches. This CDR3 region has 13 residues. The germline CDR1 and CDR2 sequences are ENHRY and SYGVKD. The CDR3 nucleotides read TGTGCCATCAGTGGGACAGGGAATCAGCCCCAGCATTTT. Protein sequence: CAISGTGNQPQHF.

The V call is TRBV7-8, the J call TRBJ2-5; D is undetermined. CDR1 SGHVS and CDR2 FQNEAQ come from the germline V gene. The CDR3 is 15 amino acids. The V end was cut by 3 bases, the J end by 1 base, with 12 bases between. The CDR3 reads CASSFVPRPQETQYF. The CDR3 coding sequence is TGTGCCAGCAGCTTCGTTCCCCGCCCCCAAGAGACCCAGTACTTC.

This chain joins TRBV7-8 and TRBJ2-2; D might be TRBD1 (6 bases). V was pared by 5 bases and J by 12 bases, with 22 bases between. Germline loops: CDR1 SGHVS, CDR2 FQNEAQ. The CDR3 spans 15 residues. The CDR3 loop reads CASSTRDRTHTKLFF. CDR3 nucleotides: TGTGCCAGCAGCACCCGAGACAGGACCCATACAAAGCTGTTTTTT.

The J gene is TRBJ2-2, the V gene TRBV10-3; D is unclear. Germline V gene lookup returns CDR1 ENHRY and CDR2 SYGVKD. Trimming took off 7 bases at V and 4 bases at J, with 7 bases between the two ends. This CDR3 spans 12 amino acids. The CDR3 DNA reads as TGTGCCATCACCCCGGGCACCGGGGAGCTGTTTTTT. Translated: CAITPGTGELFF.

This clonotype has more than one count but fewer than ten. This chain uses TRBV7-9 with TRBJ2-7; D unclear. This CDR3 comprises 15 residues. V was shortened by 0 bases and J by 0 bases, with 9 bases between the two germline ends. CDR1 and CDR2 (germline): SEHNR, FQNEAQ (reference sequence). The CDR3 sequence: CASSLAVASSYEQYF. CDR3 bases: TGTGCCAGCAGCTTAGCGGTTGCCAGCTCCTACGAGCAGTACTTC. The full variable domain, in which reference TRBV7-9 and TRBJ2-7 provide the parts outside the CDR3, is DTGVSQNPRHKITKRGQNVTFRCDPISEHNRLYWYRQTLGQGPEFLTYFQNEAQLEKSRLLSDRFSAERPKGSFSTLEIQRTEQGDSAMYLCASSLAVASSYEQYFGPGTRLTVT.

There are a few counts of this clonotype. The gene calls are TRBV12-3 or TRBV12-4 and TRBJ2-2; D is undetermined. Between the trimmed V and J ends, which lost 4 bases and 6 bases, there was a span of 9 bases. CDR3 size: 13 residues. CDR3 region: CASSSSPAGELFF. CDR3 nucleotide sequence: TGTGCCAGCAGTTCATCCCCGGCCGGGGAGCTGTTTTTT.

This clonotype came up a few times. The chain's CDR3 is CSVRGMANEQFF. Written as DNA, the CDR3 is TGCAGCGTGAGGGGGATGGCCAATGAGCAGTTCTTC. The chain uses TRBV29-1 and TRBJ2-1; D might be TRBD1 (6 bases). The CDR3 runs to 12 residues. Trimming shortened V by 6 bases and J by 6 bases, and 12 bases separated the two germline ends. Germline V lookup: CDR1 SQVTM, CDR2 ANQGSEA.